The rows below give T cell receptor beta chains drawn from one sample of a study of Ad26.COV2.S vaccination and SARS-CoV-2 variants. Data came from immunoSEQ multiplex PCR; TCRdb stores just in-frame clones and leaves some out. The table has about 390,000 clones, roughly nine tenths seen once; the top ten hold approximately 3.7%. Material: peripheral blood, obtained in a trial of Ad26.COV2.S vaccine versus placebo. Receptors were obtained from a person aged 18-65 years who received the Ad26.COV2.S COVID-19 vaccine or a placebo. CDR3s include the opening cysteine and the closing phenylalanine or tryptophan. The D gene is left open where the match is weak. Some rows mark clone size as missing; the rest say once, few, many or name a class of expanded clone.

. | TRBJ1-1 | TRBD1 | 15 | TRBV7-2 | CASSRSGTGNTEAFF | TGTGCCAGCAGCCGGTCCGGGACAGGGAACACTGAAGCTTTCTTT
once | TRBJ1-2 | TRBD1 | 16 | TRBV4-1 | CASSQVAGTGVYGYTF | TGCGCCAGCAGCCAGGTCGCCGGGACAGGGGTTTATGGCTACACCTTC
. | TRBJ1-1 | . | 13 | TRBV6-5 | CASSLTSGTEAFF | TGTGCCAGCAGTTTGACCTCCGGGACAGAAGCTTTCTTT
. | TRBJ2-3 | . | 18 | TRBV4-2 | CASSQAGTTATDTDTQYF | TGTGCCAGCAGCCAAGCTGGGACCACCGCGACTGACACAGATACGCAGTATTTT
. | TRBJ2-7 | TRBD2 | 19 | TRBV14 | CASSQEPLSGLAGLYEQYF | TGTGCCAGCAGCCAAGAACCCCTCTCTGGACTAGCGGGGCTCTACGAGCAGTACTTC
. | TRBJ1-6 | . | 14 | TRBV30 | CAWSFRQYNSPLHF | TGTGCCTGGAGTTTTCGGCAGTATAATTCACCCCTCCACTTT
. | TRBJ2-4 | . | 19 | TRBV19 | CASSMAGTRGKLAKNIQYF | TGTGCCAGTAGTATGGCGGGTACCCGGGGAAAACTAGCCAAAAACATTCAGTACTTC
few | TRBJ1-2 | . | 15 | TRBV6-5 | CASSYGGGTNYGYTF | TGTGCCAGCAGTTACGGCGGAGGAACTAACTATGGCTACACCTTC
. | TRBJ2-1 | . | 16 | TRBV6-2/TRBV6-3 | CASSRGQFLSYNEQFF | TGTGCCAGCAGCCGAGGACAGTTTTTGTCCTACAATGAGCAGTTCTTC
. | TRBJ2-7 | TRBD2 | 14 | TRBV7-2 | CASSFRGGLDEQYF | TGTGCCAGCAGCTTTCGGGGGGGCCTGGACGAGCAGTACTTC
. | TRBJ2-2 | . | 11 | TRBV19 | CASISGTHLFF | TGTGCCAGTATTTCCGGGACTCACCTGTTTTTT
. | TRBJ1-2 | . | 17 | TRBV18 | CASSPEGTLLANYGYTF | TGTGCCAGCTCACCGGAGGGAACCTTATTAGCTAACTATGGCTACACCTTC
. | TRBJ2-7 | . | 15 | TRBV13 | CASSLRSIGTYEQYF | TGTGCCAGCAGCCTACGGTCCATAGGGACCTACGAGCAGTACTTC
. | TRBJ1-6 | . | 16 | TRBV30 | CAWRLSGSSYNSPLHF | TGTGCCTGGAGGCTGAGTGGCAGCTCCTATAATTCACCCCTCCACTTT
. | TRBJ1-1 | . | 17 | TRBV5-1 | CASSLTPFGGRDTEAFF | TGCGCCAGCAGCTTAACCCCCTTCGGGGGGCGGGACACTGAAGCTTTCTTT
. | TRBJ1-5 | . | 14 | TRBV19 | CASSIVQIDQPQHF | TGTGCCAGTAGTATAGTCCAGATTGACCAGCCCCAGCATTTT
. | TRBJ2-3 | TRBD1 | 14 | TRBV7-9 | CASSLLTGADTQYF | TGTGCCAGCAGCTTGCTGACAGGGGCAGATACGCAGTATTTT
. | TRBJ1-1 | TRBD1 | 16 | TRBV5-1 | CASSLIPGGLNTEAFF | TGCGCCAGCAGCTTGATTCCAGGGGGTCTGAACACTGAAGCTTTCTTT
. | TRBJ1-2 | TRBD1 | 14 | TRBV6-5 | CASKTGRWDYGYTF | TGTGCCAGCAAGACAGGGAGATGGGACTATGGCTACACCTTC
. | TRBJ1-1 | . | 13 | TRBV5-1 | CASSRQVHTEAFF | TGCGCCAGCAGCCGACAGGTCCACACTGAAGCTTTCTTT
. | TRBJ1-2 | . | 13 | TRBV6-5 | CASSYSSPREWTF | TGTGCCAGCAGTTACTCTTCCCCCAGGGAATGGACCTTC
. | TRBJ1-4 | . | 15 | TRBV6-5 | CASSRLQSTNEKLFF | TGTGCCAGCAGTCGCCTACAGTCAACTAATGAAAAACTGTTTTTT
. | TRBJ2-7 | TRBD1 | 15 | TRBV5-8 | CASSLGGQGVYEQYF | TGTGCCAGCAGCTTGGGGGGGCAGGGGGTCTACGAGCAGTACTTC
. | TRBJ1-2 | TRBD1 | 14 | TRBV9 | CASSRQGTYDGYTF | TGTGCCAGCAGCAGACAGGGGACTTATGATGGCTACACCTTC
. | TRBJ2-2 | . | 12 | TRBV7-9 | CASSFAAGELFF | TGTGCCAGCAGCTTTGCGGCCGGGGAGCTGTTTTTT
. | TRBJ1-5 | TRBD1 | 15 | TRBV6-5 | CASRSGQGSFQPQHF | TGTGCCAGCAGATCAGGACAGGGTTCTTTCCAGCCCCAGCATTTT
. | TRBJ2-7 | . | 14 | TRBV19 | CASSMLGGTGEQYF | TGTGCCAGTAGCATGCTTGGGGGAACCGGCGAGCAGTACTTC
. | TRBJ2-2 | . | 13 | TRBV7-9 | CASSLQDTGELFF | TGTGCCAGCAGCTTACAGGACACCGGGGAGCTGTTTTTT
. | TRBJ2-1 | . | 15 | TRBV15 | CATSREVGTYNEQFF | TGTGCCACCAGCAGAGAAGTAGGGACCTACAATGAGCAGTTCTTC
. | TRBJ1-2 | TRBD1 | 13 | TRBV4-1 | CASRDSLSYGYTF | TGCGCCAGCCGGGACAGTCTCAGCTATGGCTACACCTTC
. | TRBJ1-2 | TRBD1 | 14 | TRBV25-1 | CASSHRDRGHGYTF | TGTGCCAGCAGTCACAGGGACAGGGGGCATGGCTACACCTTC
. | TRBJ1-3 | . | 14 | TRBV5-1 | CASSSAGAGNTIYF | TGCGCCAGCAGCAGTGCAGGGGCTGGAAACACCATATATTTT
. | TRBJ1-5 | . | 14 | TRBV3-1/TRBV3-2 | CASSQVQSHQPQHF | TGTGCCAGCAGCCAAGTACAGTCGCATCAGCCCCAGCATTTT
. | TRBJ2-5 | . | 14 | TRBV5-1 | CASSLEFSRETQYF | TGCGCCAGCAGCTTGGAGTTTAGCAGAGAGACCCAGTACTTC
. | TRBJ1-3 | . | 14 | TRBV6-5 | CATRRQNSGNTIYF | TGTGCCACCCGGCGACAGAACTCTGGAAACACCATATATTTT
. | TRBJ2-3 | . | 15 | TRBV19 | CASALAGATTDTQYF | TGTGCCAGTGCCCTTGCGGGGGCCACCACAGATACGCAGTATTTT
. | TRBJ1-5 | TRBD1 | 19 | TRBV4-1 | CASSPRRGTLSDSNQPQHF | TGCGCCAGCAGCCCTCGCAGGGGGACCCTGAGCGATAGCAATCAGCCCCAGCATTTT
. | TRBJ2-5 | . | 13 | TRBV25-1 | CASSGPPQETQYF | TGTGCCAGCAGTGGACCCCCGCAAGAGACCCAGTACTTC
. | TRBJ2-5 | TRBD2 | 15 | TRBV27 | CASSPGLAAKETQYF | TGTGCCAGCAGTCCGGGACTAGCGGCTAAAGAGACCCAGTACTTC
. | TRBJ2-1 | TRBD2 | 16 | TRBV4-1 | CASSPGGLAGYNEQFF | TGCGCCAGCAGCCCTGGTGGACTAGCGGGATACAATGAGCAGTTCTTC
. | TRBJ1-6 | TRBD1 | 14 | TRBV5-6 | CASSWGQGVSPLHF | TGTGCCAGCAGTTGGGGACAGGGAGTTTCACCCCTCCACTTT
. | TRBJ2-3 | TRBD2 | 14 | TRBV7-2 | CASSLSGETHTQYF | TGTGCCAGCAGCTTGAGCGGGGAGACCCATACGCAGTATTTT
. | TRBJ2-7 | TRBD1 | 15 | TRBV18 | CASSRGQGPPYEQYF | TGTGCCAGCTCAAGAGGACAGGGGCCACCCTACGAGCAGTACTTC
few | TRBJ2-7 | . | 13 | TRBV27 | CASSWRESYEQYF | TGTGCCAGCAGTTGGAGGGAGTCCTACGAGCAGTACTTC
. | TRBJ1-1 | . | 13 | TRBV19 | CASSKRGNTEAFF | TGTGCCAGTAGTAAACGTGGGAACACTGAAGCTTTCTTT
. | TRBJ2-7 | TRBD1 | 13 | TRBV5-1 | CASSIGTAYEQYF | TGCGCCAGCAGCATAGGGACAGCATACGAGCAGTACTTC
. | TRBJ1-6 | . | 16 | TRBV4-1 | CASSQDPRPERSPLHF | TGCGCCAGCAGCCAAGATCCCCGGCCCGAGAGGTCACCCCTCCACTTT
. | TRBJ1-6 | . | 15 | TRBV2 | CASTLEGRWDSPLHF | TGTGCCAGCACTTTGGAGGGCAGGTGGGATTCACCCCTCCACTTT
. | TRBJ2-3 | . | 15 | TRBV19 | CASSGEGLIADTQYF | TGTGCCAGTAGCGGGGAAGGTCTAATTGCAGATACGCAGTATTTT
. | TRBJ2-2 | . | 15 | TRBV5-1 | CASSLRQKNTGELFF | TGCGCCAGCAGCTTGAGGCAGAAAAACACCGGGGAGCTGTTTTTT
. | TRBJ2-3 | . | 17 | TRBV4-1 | CASSQVGLRQSTDTQYF | TGCGCCAGCAGCCAAGTAGGACTAAGACAGAGCACAGATACGCAGTATTTT
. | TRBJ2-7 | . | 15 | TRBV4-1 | CASSQKGGASYEQYF | TGCGCCAGCAGTCAGAAGGGGGGGGCCTCCTACGAGCAGTACTTC
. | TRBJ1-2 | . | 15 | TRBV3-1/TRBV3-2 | CASSQDSGRAYGYTF | TGTGCCAGCAGCCAAGATAGCGGCCGAGCCTATGGCTACACCTTC
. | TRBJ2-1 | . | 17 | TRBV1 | CTSSQGWSGNKDNEQFF | TGCACCAGCAGCCAAGGATGGTCGGGGAACAAGGACAATGAGCAGTTCTTC
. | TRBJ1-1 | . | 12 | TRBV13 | CASSLVGSEAFF | TGTGCCAGCAGCTTAGTAGGTTCTGAAGCTTTCTTT
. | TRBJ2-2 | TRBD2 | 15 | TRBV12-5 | CASGLGTSFPGELFF | TGTGCTAGTGGTTTGGGGACTAGCTTCCCCGGGGAGCTGTTTTTT
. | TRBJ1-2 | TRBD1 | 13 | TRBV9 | CASRTGGTWGYTF | TGTGCCAGCAGGACAGGGGGGACGTGGGGCTACACCTTC